The next 32 T cell receptor beta chains were all read from a single sample in a study of blood T cells in healthy people across ages. PCR was performed a second time for about 7 to 12 cycles using a sample-barcoded 5' primer and a J-beta primer mix. MiXCR, applied by TCRdb to the 5' RACE reads, yields one record per CDR3 protein. The table includes about 1.1 million distinct CDR3 sequences, roughly two fifths detected once. Sequenced sample: blood. Receptors originate from a man between 18 and 29 years old in good health.

This clonotype was observed many times. The chain couples TRBV5-1 to TRBJ2-1, with 11 bases lining up with TRBD2. Germline trimming cut 4 bases from V and 4 bases from J; bases unmatched to any gene: 7. CDR1 SGHRS and CDR2 YFSETQ come from the germline V gene. This CDR3 has 16 residues. The chain's CDR3 is CASSPGLAGNYNEQFF. In nucleotides, the CDR3 is TGCGCCAGCAGCCCTGGACTAGCGGGCAATTACAATGAGCAGTTCTTC.

Regarding this clonotype: A read error may account for a junction end that differs from germline. The chain is built from TRBV6-1 and TRBJ2-3, with 8 nucleotides matching TRBD2. The CDR3 runs 15 residues. Germline V lookup: CDR1 MNHNS, CDR2 SASEGT. CDR3 residues: CASSQAGENTDTQYF. The CDR3 nucleotides are TGTGCCAGCAGTCAAGCGGGGGAGAACACAGATACGCAGTATTTT.

V usage is TRBV3-1 and J usage is TRBJ2-7; tentative D call: TRBD2 (6 bases). The CDR3 has 15 residues. V lost 6 bases and J lost 0, with 15 bases in between. Germline V gene lookup returns CDR1 LGHDT and CDR2 YNNKEL (reference sequence). Here the CDR3 DNA reads TGTGCCAGCAGGAAAGGACTAACGGACTCCTACGAGCAGTACTTC. Protein product: CASRKGLTDSYEQYF.

This chain uses TRBV6-5 with TRBJ1-4; 7 bases map to TRBD1. The germline gives CDR1 MNHEY, CDR2 SVGAGI. There are 15 residues in the CDR3. Trimming cost V 2 bases and J 5 bases; bases outside gene matches: 5. The CDR3 sequence is CASSYGGTENEKLFF. CDR3 nucleotides: TGTGCCAGCAGTTACGGGGGGACAGAGAATGAAAAACTGTTTTTT.

The sample holds many counts of this clonotype. This chain connects TRBV4-3 to TRBJ2-7, with TRBD2 identical over 7 bases. This CDR3 comprises 16 residues. Germline V lookup: CDR1 LGHNA, CDR2 YSLEER. V lost 0 bases and J lost 0; bases outside the gene matches: 5. The CDR3 is CASSQDPAGSSYEQYF. As DNA, the CDR3 is TGCGCCAGCAGCCAAGATCCAGCGGGGAGCTCCTACGAGCAGTACTTC.

In DNA, the CDR3 is TGTGCCAGCAGTTTAGGGGGGGGTAACAATCAGCCCCAGCATTTT. As protein: CASSLGGGNNQPQHF. V gene TRBV28 combines with J gene TRBJ1-5; D might be TRBD1 (5 bases). Germline CDR1 MDHEN, CDR2 SYDVKM. This CDR3 has 15 residues. Trimming shortened V by 2 bases and J by 3 bases, and 11 bases separated the two germline ends.

This clonotype has more than one count but fewer than ten. The chain employs TRBV12-5 and TRBJ1-5; possibly TRBD1 for D (6 bases). This CDR3 comprises 13 residues. V was shortened by 6 bases and J by 4 bases, with 10 bases between the two germline ends. Per germline, CDR1 LGHNT and CDR2 FRNRAP. DNA for the CDR3: TGTGCTAGTGGCCCCACAGGGAATCAGCCCCAGCATTTT. Translating gives CASGPTGNQPQHF.

This clonotype was observed at least ten times. The chain combines TRBV4-1 with TRBJ2-1; D remains unclear. V dropped 3 bases and J dropped 10 bases, with 4 bases sitting between them. CDR1 and CDR2 (germline): MGHRA, YSYEKL. The CDR3 is 10 residues long. DNA of the CDR3: TGCGCCAGCAGCCAGGGAGAGCAGTTCTTC. Encoded protein: CASSQGEQFF.

V usage is TRBV28 and J usage is TRBJ2-7; D may be TRBD1 (6 bases). Per the germline V gene, CDR1 is MDHEN and CDR2 is SYDVKM. The CDR3 has 13 residues. The V end lost 7 bases, the J end lost 4 bases, and 14 bases lay between the germline ends. The CDR3: CASTDRSGYEQYF. The CDR3 region has the DNA TGTGCCAGCACTGACAGGTCTGGGTACGAGCAGTACTTC.

This clonotype was recorded a few times. One end of the junction is discordant with germline, which a read error may explain. CDR3 protein: CTSSLGDTQYF. In DNA, the CDR3 is TGTACCAGCAGCTTGGGAGATACGCAGTATTTT. The chain is built from TRBV5-6 and TRBJ2-3; D call uncertain. The CDR3 sequence is 11 residues long. Germline CDR1 and CDR2: SGHDT and YYEEEE.

This chain uses TRBV20-1 with TRBJ1-1; perhaps TRBD1 as D (6 bases). The CDR3 is made up of 14 amino acids. Germline loops: CDR1 DFQATT, CDR2 SNEGSKA (reference sequence). V was cut by 1 base and J by 3 bases, with 12 bases left in between. CDR3 DNA sequence: TGCAGTGCTAGAGCTGGGGGGCCGGACACTGAAGCTTTCTTT. Translating it yields CSARAGGPDTEAFF.

Details on this clonotype: This may be a read error: a much more frequent sequence differs by one nucleotide. V gene TRBV11-2 combines with J gene TRBJ1-1; possibly TRBD1 for D (5 bases). The CDR3 totals 10 residues. Per the germline V gene, CDR1 is SGHAT and CDR2 is FQNNGV. V lost 11 bases, J lost 11 bases, and 15 bases lay in between. This chain's CDR3 is CACGGPAAFF. The CDR3 DNA reads as TGTGCCTGCGGGGGTCCAGCCGCTTTCTTT.

A single count supports this clonotype. A much larger clone is a single base away; this may be a read error. The CDR3 bases are TGTGCCAGCAGTTTATTGGGGAATAACTATGACTACACCTTC. Translated: CASSLLGNNYDYTF. The chain is built from TRBV27 and TRBJ1-2; D call uncertain. Germline V lookup: CDR1 MNHEY, CDR2 SMNVEV (reference sequence). The CDR3 has 14 amino acids.

The table lists this clonotype with a few counts. The V and J genes are TRBV7-2 and TRBJ1-6, with 7 bases that match TRBD1. Germline assignment: CDR1 SGHTA and CDR2 FQGNSA. J gave up 2 bases and V 5 bases, and 12 bases lay outside the gene matches. This CDR3 comprises 18 residues. CDR3 DNA sequence: TGTGCCAGCAGCCCCGATCAGGGGGGTAGCCCCTATAATTCACCCCTCCACTTT. Translation gives CASSPDQGGSPYNSPLHF.

This sequence joins TRBV6-2 or TRBV6-3 and TRBJ2-3, with 7 bases fitting TRBD1. V shed 10 bases and J 4 bases; nucleotides not matched to a gene: 11. The CDR3 has 14 amino acids. Per germline, CDR1 MNHEY and CDR2 SVGEGT. The CDR3 sequence is CANADDRAPDTQYF. The DNA of the CDR3 is TGTGCCAATGCAGACGACAGGGCGCCAGATACGCAGTATTTT.

The rearrangement uses TRBV2 and TRBJ2-2; a weak D match, TRBD2 (6 bases). Looked up from germline, CDR1 is SNHLY and CDR2 is FYNNEI. The ends were cut back, 7 bases at V and 0 bases at J, with 9 bases in the middle. The CDR3 sequence is 14 residues long. The CDR3 is CASISGANTGELFF. The CDR3 DNA is TGTGCCAGCATTAGCGGCGCGAACACCGGGGAGCTGTTTTTT.

The chain is built from TRBV4-1 and TRBJ1-4; perhaps TRBD1 as D (6 bases). Looked up from germline, CDR1 is MGHRA and CDR2 is YSYEKL. V was pared by 0 bases and J by 8 bases, with 22 bases between. The CDR3 has 18 residues. CDR3 region: CASSQDEGRNRDHEKLFF. For the CDR3, the DNA is TGCGCCAGCAGCCAAGATGAGGGGCGCAACAGGGACCACGAAAAACTGTTTTTT.

In DNA, the CDR3 is TGTGCCAGCAGCGTTAGCGGGACCTACGAGCAGTACTTC. Translation gives CASSVSGTYEQYF. The genes are TRBV12-3 or TRBV12-4 and TRBJ2-7, with TRBD2 identical over 8 bases. With V trimmed by 6 bases and J by 2 bases, 3 bases remained unmatched. The CDR3 loop spans 13 amino acids.

This clonotype was detected only once. This rearrangement joins TRBV9 to TRBJ1-2; D remains ambiguous. V dropped 0 bases and J dropped 1 base, with 7 bases sitting between them. Germline assignment: CDR1 SGDLS and CDR2 YYNGEE. This CDR3 contains 14 residues. The DNA of the CDR3 is TGTGCCAGCAGCGTAGATGTGGATAACTATGGCTACACCTTC. This encodes CASSVDVDNYGYTF.

The rearrangement uses TRBV4-2 and TRBJ2-1, with 12 bases that match TRBD2. The germline CDR1 and CDR2 sequences are LGHNA and YNFKEQ. Losses at the gene ends were 3 bases for V and 5 bases for J; bases not matched to a gene: 8. The CDR3 is 17 amino acids. The CDR3 loop reads CASSHRTPSGGDNEQFF. CDR3 sequence (DNA): TGTGCCAGCAGCCACCGAACCCCTAGCGGGGGGGACAATGAGCAGTTCTTC.

The V gene is TRBV3-1, the J gene TRBJ2-3; 12 bases fit TRBD2. The V gene's germline CDR1 is LGHDT and CDR2 YNNKEL (reference sequence). This CDR3 comprises 15 residues. After removal of 9 bases from V and 3 bases from J, the junction contained 7 bases not matched to a gene. CDR3 bases: TGTGCCAGTAGAAGGACTAGCGGGGTAACAGATACGCAGTATTTT. It translates to CASRRTSGVTDTQYF.

The chain carries TRBV27 and TRBJ1-1; D is unresolved. The CDR3 runs 14 residues. Germline CDR1 reads MNHEY; CDR2 reads SMNVEV (reference sequence). The V end lost 2 bases, the J end lost 1 base, and 8 bases lay between the germline ends. CDR3 DNA: TGTGCCAGCAGTTTAAAGATTAAGAACACTGAAGCTTTCTTT. Encoded protein: CASSLKIKNTEAFF.

The V and J genes are TRBV20-1 and TRBJ1-6, with 10 bases identical to TRBD1. Trimming at V came to 3 bases and at J to 7 bases, leaving 6 bases not matched to a gene. Germline V gives CDR1 DFQATT, CDR2 SNEGSKA (reference sequence). The CDR3 has 15 amino acids. CDR3 in amino acids: CSARAMGQGNSPLHF. The CDR3 DNA sequence: TGCAGTGCTAGGGCCATGGGACAGGGGAATTCACCCCTCCACTTT.

This clonotype was recorded a few times. This chain uses TRBV7-2 with TRBJ1-5, with TRBD1 matching 7 bases. In germline, CDR1 is SGHTA, CDR2 FQGNSA. V lost 2 bases to trimming and J lost 1 base; unmatched junction nucleotides: 5. CDR3 size: 16 residues. Written as DNA, the CDR3 is TGTGCCAGCAGCTTACCAGCGACAGGGAGCAATCAGCCCCAGCATTTT. It specifies CASSLPATGSNQPQHF. Full variable domain (outside the CDR3, taken from reference TRBV7-2 and TRBJ1-5): GAGVSQSPSNKVTEKGKDVELRCDPISGHTALYWYRQSLGQGLEFLIYFQGNSAPDKSGLPSDRFSAERTGGSVSTLTIQRTQQEDSAVYLCASSLPATGSNQPQHFGDGTRLSIL.

This clonotype was observed a handful of times. This chain uses TRBV20-1 with TRBJ2-1; 7 bases agree with TRBD1. The CDR3 has 22 residues. With 0 bases clipped from V and 8 bases from J, the junction kept 31 bases outside the gene matches. Per germline, CDR1 DFQATT and CDR2 SNEGSKA (reference sequence). CDR3 loop: CSARDLGLAGTANYTQYYEQFF. The CDR3 DNA is TGCAGTGCTAGAGACCTGGGGCTAGCCGGGACAGCCAATTATACCCAATATTATGAGCAGTTCTTC.

The chain combines TRBV12-3 or TRBV12-4 with TRBJ1-2; 9 bases are shared with TRBD1. The ends lost 5 bases at V and 6 bases at J; junction bases unmatched: 7. This CDR3 spans 14 amino acids. In DNA form, the CDR3 reads TGTGCCAGCAGTCAGACAGGGGGAGGAAATGGCTACACCTTC. Translation gives CASSQTGGGNGYTF.

This clonotype was seen a handful of times. The rearrangement joins TRBV20-1 to TRBJ1-4; 10 bases map to TRBD1. The CDR3 is 14 amino acids. Germline CDR1 DFQATT, CDR2 SNEGSKA (reference sequence). CDR3 nucleotides: TGCAGCCCGTTTGGGGACAGGGGTAATGAAAAACTGTTTTTT. Translation gives CSPFGDRGNEKLFF.

Details on this clonotype: The junction differs from germline at one of its ends, possibly a read error. The J gene is TRBJ2-1, the V gene TRBV27; D is perhaps TRBD1 (6 bases). CDR3 length: 14 amino acids. Germline CDR1 is MNHEY and CDR2 is SMNVEV (reference sequence). In DNA, the CDR3 is TGTGCCAGCAGTAACCAGGGGATCTACAATGAGCGGTTCTTC. Residues: CASSNQGIYNERFF.

The chain is built from TRBV7-6 and TRBJ1-6, with a weak D call TRBD1 (6 bases). Trimming took 3 bases from V and 5 from J, leaving 14 bases between them. This CDR3 has 16 residues. CDR1 SGHVS and CDR2 FNYEAQ come from the germline V gene. CDR3 nucleotide sequence: TGTGCCAGCAGCTTTAAAGCAGGGGAGAATAATTCACCCCTCCACTTT. Translation: CASSFKAGENNSPLHF.

This chain connects TRBV10-3 to TRBJ2-6; D is ambiguous. Germline CDR1 and CDR2: ENHRY and SYGVKD. The CDR3 runs 17 residues. V lost 2 bases and J lost 0, with 11 bases in between. The CDR3 reads CAISEAGVVSGANVLTF. The CDR3 region has the DNA TGTGCCATCAGTGAGGCAGGAGTTGTCTCTGGGGCCAACGTCCTGACTTTC.

This chain connects TRBV20-1 to TRBJ2-5; 8 nucleotides agree with TRBD1. The J call may be mistaken, given a closer DNA end match to TRBJ2-7. Germline CDR1 is DFQATT and CDR2 is SNEGSKA (reference sequence). The CDR3 totals 13 residues. CDR3 sequence (DNA): TGCAGTGCTAGGGACAGGGACATGTACGAGCAGTACTTC. This gives the protein CSARDRDMYEQYF.

The rearrangement links TRBV4-2 to TRBJ2-1; no firm D call. CDR1 and CDR2 from the germline V gene are LGHNA and YNFKEQ. CDR3 length: 15 residues. The germline V and J ends were trimmed by 4 bases and 1 base, with 11 bases remaining between them. CDR3 in amino acids: CASSRELGSYNEQFF. DNA of the CDR3: TGTGCCAGCAGCCGAGAACTTGGGTCCTACAATGAGCAGTTCTTC.